The rows below give T cell receptor beta chains drawn from one sample of a study of blood T cell repertoires in COVID-19. The data were produced by immunoSEQ multiplex PCR, yet TCRdb's version contains in-frame clones alone and is incomplete. Of tens of thousands of clones listed, approximately 88% are singletons. The sample was peripheral blood. The receptors stem from an elderly man with active or convalescent COVID-19. Each CDR3 is given with its conserved first and last residue. Each record gives: D gene, clone size, V gene, J gene, CDR3 protein, CDR3 DNA. D genes are given only for firm matches. Size tells how often a clone was seen (once, few, many) or the class of an expanded clone, and some rows leave it out.

.	once	TRBV6-5	TRBJ2-1	CASSNGGTYNEQFF	TGTGCCAGCAGCAACGGGGGGACATACAATGAGCAGTTCTTC
TRBD2	.	TRBV2	TRBJ2-1	CASGSGRADNEQFF	TGTGCCAGCGGTAGCGGGAGGGCCGACAATGAGCAGTTCTTC
.	.	TRBV28	TRBJ1-3	CASSPPGVAGNTIYF	TGTGCCAGCAGTCCACCCGGGGTAGCTGGAAACACCATATATTTT
.	.	TRBV5-1	TRBJ1-1	CASSWGQGQFEAFF	TGCGCCAGCAGCTGGGGGCAGGGGCAGTTTGAAGCTTTCTTT
TRBD1	few	TRBV12-5	TRBJ2-5	CASGFGQGAQTQYF	TGTGCTAGTGGTTTTGGACAGGGGGCTCAGACCCAGTACTTC
TRBD2	.	TRBV6-4	TRBJ2-1	CASSGLANEQFF	TGTGCCAGCAGTGGACTAGCAAATGAGCAGTTCTTC
.	.	TRBV19	TRBJ2-2	CASSEQSINTGELFF	TGTGCCAGTAGCGAACAGAGCATTAACACCGGGGAGCTGTTTTTT
.	.	TRBV7-9	TRBJ2-1	CASSFFHNEQFF	TGTGCCAGCAGCTTCTTCCACAATGAGCAGTTCTTC
TRBD2	.	TRBV18	TRBJ2-5	CASSLTSGQETQYF	TGTGCCAGCTCCCTAACTAGCGGCCAAGAGACCCAGTACTTC
.	.	TRBV2	TRBJ1-2	CASSGQLITGYTF	TGTGCCAGCAGTGGACAGCTTATTACTGGCTACACCTTC